This TCR beta chain was observed in a study of graft-versus-host responses after intestinal transplantation. Study-wide background: All recipients were transplanted with multivisceral, liver-intestinal, or isolated intestinal grafts. Recipients uniformly received anti-thymocyte globulin induction, followed by tacrolimus and steroids for roughly three years. Findings and caveats of the study: The study found high graft-versus-host to host-versus-graft clonal ratios in allografts of patients with graft-donor T cell macrochimerism. Analysis identified GvH clones in recipient marrow, with some appearing first in ileum or blood.

The germline CDR1 and CDR2 sequences are KGHSH and LQKENI. The V and J ends lost 3 bases and 4 bases respectively, with 12 bases between them. This CDR3 spans 14 amino acids. Profiling relied on immunoSEQ multiplex PCR, and the TCRdb table lists in-frame clones only, not all of them. The table has tens of thousands of clones, 80% to 95% seen once. As regards this clone: The antigen remains undetermined.

This TCR came from a human donor who received an intestinal transplant. V usage is TRBV18 and J usage is TRBJ2-5, with D uncertain. The input for sequencing was unstimulated CD4+ T cells sorted from spleen or lymph node cells, taken before intestinal transplant. CDR3 nucleotide sequence: TGTGCCAGCTCACCCCCGGCGGAAGGAGAGACCCAGTACTTC. Protein: CASSPPAEGETQYF.